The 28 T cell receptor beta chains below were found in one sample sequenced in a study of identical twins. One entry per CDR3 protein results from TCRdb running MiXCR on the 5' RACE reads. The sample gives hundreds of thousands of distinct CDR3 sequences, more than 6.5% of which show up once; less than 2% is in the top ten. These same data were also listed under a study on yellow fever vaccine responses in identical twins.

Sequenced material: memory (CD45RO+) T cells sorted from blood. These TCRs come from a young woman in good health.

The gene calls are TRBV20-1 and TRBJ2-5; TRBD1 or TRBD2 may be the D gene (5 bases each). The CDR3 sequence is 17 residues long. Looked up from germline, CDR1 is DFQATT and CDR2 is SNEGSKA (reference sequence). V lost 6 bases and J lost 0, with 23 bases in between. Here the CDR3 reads CSARARAKATYQETQYF. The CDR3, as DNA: TGCAGTGCCAGGGCGCGGGCGAAAGCGACGTACCAAGAGACCCAGTACTTC.

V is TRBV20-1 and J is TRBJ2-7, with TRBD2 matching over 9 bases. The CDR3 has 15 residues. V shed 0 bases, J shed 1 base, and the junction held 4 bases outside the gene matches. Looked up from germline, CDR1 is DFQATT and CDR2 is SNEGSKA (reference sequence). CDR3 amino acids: CSARDQLAGSYEQYF. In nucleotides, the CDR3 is TGCAGTGCTAGAGATCAGCTAGCGGGGTCCTACGAGCAGTACTTC.

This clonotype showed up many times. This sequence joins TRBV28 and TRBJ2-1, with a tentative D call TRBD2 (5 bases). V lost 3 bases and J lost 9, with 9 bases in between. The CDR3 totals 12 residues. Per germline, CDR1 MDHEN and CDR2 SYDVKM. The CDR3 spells CASSLLAVEQFF. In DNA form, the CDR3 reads TGTGCCAGCAGTTTGCTAGCTGTTGAGCAGTTCTTC.

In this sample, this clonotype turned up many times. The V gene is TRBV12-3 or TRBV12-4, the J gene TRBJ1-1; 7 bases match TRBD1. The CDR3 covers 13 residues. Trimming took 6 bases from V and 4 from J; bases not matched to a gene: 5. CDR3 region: CASRLSGGTEAFF. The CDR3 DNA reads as TGTGCCAGCAGACTCTCAGGGGGCACTGAAGCTTTCTTT.

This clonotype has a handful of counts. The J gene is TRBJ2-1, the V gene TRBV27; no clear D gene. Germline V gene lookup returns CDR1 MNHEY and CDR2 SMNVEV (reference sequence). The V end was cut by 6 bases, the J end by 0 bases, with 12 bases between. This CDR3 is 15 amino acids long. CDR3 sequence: CASRSEQRSYNEQFF. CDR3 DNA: TGTGCCAGCAGATCTGAACAGCGCTCCTACAATGAGCAGTTCTTC.

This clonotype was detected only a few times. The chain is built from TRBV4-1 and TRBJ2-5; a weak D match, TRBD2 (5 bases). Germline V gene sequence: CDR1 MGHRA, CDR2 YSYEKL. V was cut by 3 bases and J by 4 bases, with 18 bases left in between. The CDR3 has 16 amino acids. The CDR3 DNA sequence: TGCGCCAGCAGCCACGGGGTTTTGGCAGGCCTAGAGACCCAGTACTTC. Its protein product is CASSHGVLAGLETQYF.

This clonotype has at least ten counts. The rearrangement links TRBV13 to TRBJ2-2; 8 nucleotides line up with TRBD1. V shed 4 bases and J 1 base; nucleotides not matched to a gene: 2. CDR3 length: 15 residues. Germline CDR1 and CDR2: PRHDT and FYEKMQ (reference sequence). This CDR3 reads CASSSDRGNTGELFF. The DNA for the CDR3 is TGTGCCAGCAGCTCCGACAGGGGGAACACCGGGGAGCTGTTTTTT.

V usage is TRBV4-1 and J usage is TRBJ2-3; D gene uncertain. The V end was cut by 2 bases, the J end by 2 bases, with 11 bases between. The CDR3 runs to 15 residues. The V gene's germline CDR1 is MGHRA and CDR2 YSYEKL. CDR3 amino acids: CASSQLGAYTDTQYF. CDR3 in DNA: TGCGCCAGCAGCCAATTGGGCGCCTACACAGATACGCAGTATTTT.

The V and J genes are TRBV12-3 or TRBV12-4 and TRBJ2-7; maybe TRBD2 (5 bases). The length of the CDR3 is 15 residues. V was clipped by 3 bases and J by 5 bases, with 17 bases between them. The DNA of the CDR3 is TGTGCCAGCAGTTTTGCGGGTAATGGCGAAGACGAGCAGTACTTC. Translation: CASSFAGNGEDEQYF.

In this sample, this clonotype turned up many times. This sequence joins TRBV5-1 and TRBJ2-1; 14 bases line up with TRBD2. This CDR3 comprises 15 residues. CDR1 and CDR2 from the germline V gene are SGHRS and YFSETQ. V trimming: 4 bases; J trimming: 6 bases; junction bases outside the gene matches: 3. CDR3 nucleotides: TGCGCCAGCAGCCCGGGACTAGCGGGAGTCAATGAGCAGTTCTTC. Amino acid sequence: CASSPGLAGVNEQFF.

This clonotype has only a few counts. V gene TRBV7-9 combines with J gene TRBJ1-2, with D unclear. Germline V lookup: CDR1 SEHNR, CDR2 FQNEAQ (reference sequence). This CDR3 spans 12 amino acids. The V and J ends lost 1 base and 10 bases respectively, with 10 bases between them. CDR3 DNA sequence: TGTGCCAGCAGCTTAGGCCCACAGTCCTACACCTTC. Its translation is CASSLGPQSYTF.

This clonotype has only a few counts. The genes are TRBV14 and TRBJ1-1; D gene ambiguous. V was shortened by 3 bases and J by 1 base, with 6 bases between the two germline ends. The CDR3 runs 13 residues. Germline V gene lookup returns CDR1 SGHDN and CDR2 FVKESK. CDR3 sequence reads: CASSQHRNTEAFF. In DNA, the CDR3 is TGTGCCAGCAGCCAGCACAGGAACACTGAAGCTTTCTTT. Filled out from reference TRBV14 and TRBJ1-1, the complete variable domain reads EAGVTQFPSHSVIEKGQTVTLRCDPISGHDNLYWYRRVMGKEIKFLLHFVKESKQDESGMPNNRFLAERTGGTYSTLKVQPAELEDSGVYFCASSQHRNTEAFFGQGTRLTVV.

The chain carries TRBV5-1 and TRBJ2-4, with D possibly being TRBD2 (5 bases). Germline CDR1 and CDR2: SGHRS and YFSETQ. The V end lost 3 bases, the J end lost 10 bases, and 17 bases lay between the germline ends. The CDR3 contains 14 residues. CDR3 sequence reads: CASSSDTPRDIQYF. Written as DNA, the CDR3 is TGCGCCAGCAGCTCCGACACCCCCCGGGATATTCAGTACTTC.

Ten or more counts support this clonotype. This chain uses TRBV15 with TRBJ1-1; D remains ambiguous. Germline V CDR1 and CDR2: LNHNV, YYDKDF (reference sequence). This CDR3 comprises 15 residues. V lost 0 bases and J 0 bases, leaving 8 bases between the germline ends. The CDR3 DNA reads TGTGCCACCAGCAGAGATGTAGGAATGAACACTGAAGCTTTCTTT. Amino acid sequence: CATSRDVGMNTEAFF. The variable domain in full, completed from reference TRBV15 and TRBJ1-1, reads DAMVIQNPRYQVTQFGKPVTLSCSQTLNHNVMYWYQQKSSQAPKLLFHYYDKDFNNEADTPDNFQSRRPNTSFCFLDIRSPGLGDTAMYLCATSRDVGMNTEAFFGQGTRLTVV.

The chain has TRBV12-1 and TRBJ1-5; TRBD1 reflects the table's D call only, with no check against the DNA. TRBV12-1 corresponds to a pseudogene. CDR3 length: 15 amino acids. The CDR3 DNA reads TGTGCCAGCAGCCCCCCCGGGGATAGCAATCAGCCCCAGCATTTT. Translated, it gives CASSPPGDSNQPQHF.

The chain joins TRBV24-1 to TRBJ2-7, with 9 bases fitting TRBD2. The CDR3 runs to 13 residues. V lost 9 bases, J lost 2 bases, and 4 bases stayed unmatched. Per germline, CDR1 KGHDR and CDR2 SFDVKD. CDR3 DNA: TGTGCCACCTCTCTAGCGGGGACCTACGAGCAGTACTTC. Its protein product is CATSLAGTYEQYF.

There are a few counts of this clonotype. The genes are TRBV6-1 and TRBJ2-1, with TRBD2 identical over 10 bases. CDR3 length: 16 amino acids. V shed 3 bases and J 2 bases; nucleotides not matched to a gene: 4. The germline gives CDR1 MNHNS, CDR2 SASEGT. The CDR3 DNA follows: TGTGCCAGCAGTGAGAGGGGACTAGCGCCCTACAATGAGCAGTTCTTC. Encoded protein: CASSERGLAPYNEQFF.

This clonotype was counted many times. For the CDR3, the DNA is TGTGCCAGCAGCTTGACGGCCCGTCCTGTGGAGGATACGCAGTATTTT. Encoded protein: CASSLTARPVEDTQYF. The chain carries TRBV5-5 and TRBJ2-3; D is uncertain. There are 16 residues in the CDR3. The germline V gene encodes CDR1 SGHKS and CDR2 YYEKEE (reference sequence). V was pared by 1 base and J by 6 bases, with 18 bases between.

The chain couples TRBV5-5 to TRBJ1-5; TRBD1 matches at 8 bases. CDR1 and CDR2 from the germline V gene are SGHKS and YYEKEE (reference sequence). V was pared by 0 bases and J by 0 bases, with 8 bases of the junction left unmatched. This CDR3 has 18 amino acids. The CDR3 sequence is CASSLGQGNPYSNQPQHF. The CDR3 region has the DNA TGTGCCAGCAGCTTGGGACAGGGGAACCCTTATAGCAATCAGCCCCAGCATTTT.

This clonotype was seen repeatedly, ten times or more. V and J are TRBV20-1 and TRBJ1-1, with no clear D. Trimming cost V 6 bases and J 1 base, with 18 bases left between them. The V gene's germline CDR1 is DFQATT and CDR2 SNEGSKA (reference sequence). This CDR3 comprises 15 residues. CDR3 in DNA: TGCAGTGCCCTTGAGGGTGGACGGCGGAACACTGAAGCTTTCTTT. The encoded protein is CSALEGGRRNTEAFF.

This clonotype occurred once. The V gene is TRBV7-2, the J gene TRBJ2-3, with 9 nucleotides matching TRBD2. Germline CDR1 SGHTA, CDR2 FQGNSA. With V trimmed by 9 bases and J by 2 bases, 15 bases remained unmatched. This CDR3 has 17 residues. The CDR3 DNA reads TGTGCCAGGAGCCCTGGGCTCCTAGCGGGAAACACAGATACGCAGTATTTT. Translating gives CARSPGLLAGNTDTQYF.

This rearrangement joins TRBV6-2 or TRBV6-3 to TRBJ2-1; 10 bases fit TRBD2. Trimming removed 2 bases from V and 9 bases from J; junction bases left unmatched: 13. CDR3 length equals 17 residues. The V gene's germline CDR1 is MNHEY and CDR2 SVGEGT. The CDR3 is CASSYGFGLAGESEQFF. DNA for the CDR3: TGTGCCAGCAGTTACGGTTTTGGGCTAGCGGGAGAAAGTGAGCAGTTCTTC.

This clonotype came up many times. This CDR3 is CAKYHILRTSGGEADTQYF. The CDR3 region has the DNA TGTGCCAAATATCACATTCTACGGACTAGCGGGGGAGAAGCAGATACGCAGTATTTT. The chain is built from TRBV10-3 and TRBJ2-3; 13 nucleotides match TRBD2. The V gene's germline CDR1 is ENHRY and CDR2 SYGVKD. The CDR3 runs to 19 residues. The V and J ends lost 10 bases and 4 bases, in that order; junction bases with no gene match: 20.

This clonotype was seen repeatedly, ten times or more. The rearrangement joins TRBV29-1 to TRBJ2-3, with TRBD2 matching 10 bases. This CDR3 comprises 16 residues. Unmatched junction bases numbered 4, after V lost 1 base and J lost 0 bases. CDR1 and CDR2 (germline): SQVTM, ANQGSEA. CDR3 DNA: TGCAGCGTTGAAGGGACTAGCGGACAGAGCACAGATACGCAGTATTTT. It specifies CSVEGTSGQSTDTQYF.

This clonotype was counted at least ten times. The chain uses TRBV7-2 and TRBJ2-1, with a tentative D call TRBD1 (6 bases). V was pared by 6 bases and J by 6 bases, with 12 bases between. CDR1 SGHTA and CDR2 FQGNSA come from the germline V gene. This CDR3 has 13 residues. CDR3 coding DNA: TGTGCCAGCAGTCGCGAACAGGGCAATGAGCAGTTCTTC. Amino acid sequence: CASSREQGNEQFF.

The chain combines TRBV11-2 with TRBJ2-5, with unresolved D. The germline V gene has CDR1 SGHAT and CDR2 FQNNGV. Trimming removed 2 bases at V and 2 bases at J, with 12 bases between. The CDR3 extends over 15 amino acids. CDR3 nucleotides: TGTGCCAGCAGCTTAAATGCGGTAGGACAAGAGACCCAGTACTTC. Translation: CASSLNAVGQETQYF.

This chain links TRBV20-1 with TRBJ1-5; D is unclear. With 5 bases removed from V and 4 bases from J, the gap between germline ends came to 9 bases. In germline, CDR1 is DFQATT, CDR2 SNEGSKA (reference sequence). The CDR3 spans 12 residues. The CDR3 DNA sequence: TGCAGTGCTCGACGGGGAAATCAGCCCCAGCATTTT. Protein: CSARRGNQPQHF.

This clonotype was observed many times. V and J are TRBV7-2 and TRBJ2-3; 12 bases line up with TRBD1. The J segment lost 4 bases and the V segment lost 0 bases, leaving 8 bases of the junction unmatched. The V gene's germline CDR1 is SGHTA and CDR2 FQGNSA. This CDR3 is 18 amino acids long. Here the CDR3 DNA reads TGTGCCAGCAGCTTAGCGACCAAAGGGACAGGGGGCGCAGATACGCAGTATTTT. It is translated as CASSLATKGTGGADTQYF.